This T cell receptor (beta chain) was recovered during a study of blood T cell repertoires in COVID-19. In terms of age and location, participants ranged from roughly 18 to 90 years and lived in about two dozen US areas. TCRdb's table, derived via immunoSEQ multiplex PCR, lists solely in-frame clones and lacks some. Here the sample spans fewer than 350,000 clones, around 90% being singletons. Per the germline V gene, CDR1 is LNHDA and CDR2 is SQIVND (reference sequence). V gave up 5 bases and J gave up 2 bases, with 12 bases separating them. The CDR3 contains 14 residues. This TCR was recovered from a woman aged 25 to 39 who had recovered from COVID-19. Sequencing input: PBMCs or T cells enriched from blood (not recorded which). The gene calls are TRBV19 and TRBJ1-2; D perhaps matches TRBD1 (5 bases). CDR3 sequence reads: CASSPWRGNYGYTF. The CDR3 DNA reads TGTGCCAGTAGTCCCTGGCGGGGGAACTATGGCTACACCTTC.